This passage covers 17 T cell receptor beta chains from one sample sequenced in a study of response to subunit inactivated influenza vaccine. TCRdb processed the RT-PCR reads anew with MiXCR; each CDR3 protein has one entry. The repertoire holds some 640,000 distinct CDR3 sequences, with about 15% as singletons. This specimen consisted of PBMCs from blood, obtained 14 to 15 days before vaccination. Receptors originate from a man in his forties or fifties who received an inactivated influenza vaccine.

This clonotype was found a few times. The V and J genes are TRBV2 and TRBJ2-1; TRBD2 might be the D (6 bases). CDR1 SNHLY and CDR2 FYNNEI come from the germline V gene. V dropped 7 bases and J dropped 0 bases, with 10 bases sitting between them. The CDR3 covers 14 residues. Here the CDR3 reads CASTSDPSYNEQFF. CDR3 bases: TGTGCCAGCACTAGCGACCCCTCCTACAATGAGCAGTTCTTC.

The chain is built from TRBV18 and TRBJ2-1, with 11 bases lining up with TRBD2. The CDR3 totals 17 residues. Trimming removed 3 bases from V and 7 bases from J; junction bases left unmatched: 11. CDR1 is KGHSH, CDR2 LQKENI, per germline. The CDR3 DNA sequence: TGTGCCAGCTCACCTACGGCTGGACGACTAGCGGGAAATGAGCAGTTCTTC. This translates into CASSPTAGRLAGNEQFF.

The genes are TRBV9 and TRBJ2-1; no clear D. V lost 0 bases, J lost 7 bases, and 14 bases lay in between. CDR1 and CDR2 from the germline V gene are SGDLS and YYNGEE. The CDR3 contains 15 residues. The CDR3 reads CASSVEGWTTNEQFF. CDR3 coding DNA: TGTGCCAGCAGCGTAGAAGGGTGGACCACGAATGAGCAGTTCTTC.

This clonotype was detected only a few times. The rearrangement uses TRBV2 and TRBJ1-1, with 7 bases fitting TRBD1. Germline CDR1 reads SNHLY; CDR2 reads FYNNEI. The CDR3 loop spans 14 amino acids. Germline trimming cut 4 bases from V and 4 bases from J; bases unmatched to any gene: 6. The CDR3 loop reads CASSVQGGSTEAFF. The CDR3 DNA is TGTGCCAGCAGTGTCCAGGGGGGAAGCACTGAAGCTTTCTTT.

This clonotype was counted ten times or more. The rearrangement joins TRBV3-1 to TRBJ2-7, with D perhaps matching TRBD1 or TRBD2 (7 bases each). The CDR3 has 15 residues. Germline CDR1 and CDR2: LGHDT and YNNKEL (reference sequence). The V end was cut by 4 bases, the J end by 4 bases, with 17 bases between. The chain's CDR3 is CASSPGGALSYEQYF. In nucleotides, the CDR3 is TGTGCCAGCAGCCCAGGGGGGGCTCTATCGTACGAGCAGTACTTC.

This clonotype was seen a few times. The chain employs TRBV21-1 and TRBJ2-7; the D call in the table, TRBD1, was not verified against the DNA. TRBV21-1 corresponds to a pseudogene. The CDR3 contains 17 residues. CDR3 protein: CASSRVAPSTEYYEQYF. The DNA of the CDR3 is TGTGCCAGCAGCAGGGTCGCCCCTTCGACAGAATACTACGAGCAGTACTTC.

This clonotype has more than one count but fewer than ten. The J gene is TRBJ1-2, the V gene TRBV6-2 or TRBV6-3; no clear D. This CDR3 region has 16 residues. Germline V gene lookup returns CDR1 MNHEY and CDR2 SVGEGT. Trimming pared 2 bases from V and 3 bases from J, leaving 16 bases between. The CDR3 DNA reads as TGTGCCAGCAGTTACCGGACCCCTCTTTTGGACTATGGCTACACCTTC. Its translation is CASSYRTPLLDYGYTF.

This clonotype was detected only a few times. CDR3 residues: CRTLGVLDTEAFF. CDR3 bases: TGCAGGACCCTGGGAGTTTTGGACACTGAAGCTTTCTTT. The V gene is TRBV20-1, the J gene TRBJ1-1; D not resolved. CDR3 size: 13 residues. Germline assignment: CDR1 DFQATT and CDR2 SNEGSKA (reference sequence).

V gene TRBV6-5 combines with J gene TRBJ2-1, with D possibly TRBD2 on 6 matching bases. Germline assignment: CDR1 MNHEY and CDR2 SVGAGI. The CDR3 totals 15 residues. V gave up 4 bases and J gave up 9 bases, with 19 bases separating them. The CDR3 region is CASSSLGGVFSEQFF. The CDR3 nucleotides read TGTGCCAGCAGTTCCCTTGGCGGGGTTTTCAGTGAGCAGTTCTTC.

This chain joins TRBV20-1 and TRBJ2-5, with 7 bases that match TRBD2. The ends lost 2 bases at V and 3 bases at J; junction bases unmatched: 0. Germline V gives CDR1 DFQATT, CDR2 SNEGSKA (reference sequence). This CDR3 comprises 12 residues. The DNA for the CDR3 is TGCAGTGCTAGACTAGCGGAAGAGACCCAGTACTTC. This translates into CSARLAEETQYF.

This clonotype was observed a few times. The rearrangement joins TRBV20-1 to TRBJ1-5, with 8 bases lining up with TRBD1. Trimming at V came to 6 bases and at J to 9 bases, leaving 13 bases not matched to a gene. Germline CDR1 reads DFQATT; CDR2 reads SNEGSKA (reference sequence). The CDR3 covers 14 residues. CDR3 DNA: TGCAGTGCAAAGCGTGGACAGGGAGCGCTGCCCCAGCATTTT. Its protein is CSAKRGQGALPQHF.

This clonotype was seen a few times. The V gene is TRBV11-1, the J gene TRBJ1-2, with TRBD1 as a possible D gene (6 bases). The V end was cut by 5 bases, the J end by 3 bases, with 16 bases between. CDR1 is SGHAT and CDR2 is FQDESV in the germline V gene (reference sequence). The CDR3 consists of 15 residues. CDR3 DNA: TGTGCCAGCAGCCCAGCGGCGGGGGCGGACTATGGCTACACCTTC. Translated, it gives CASSPAAGADYGYTF.

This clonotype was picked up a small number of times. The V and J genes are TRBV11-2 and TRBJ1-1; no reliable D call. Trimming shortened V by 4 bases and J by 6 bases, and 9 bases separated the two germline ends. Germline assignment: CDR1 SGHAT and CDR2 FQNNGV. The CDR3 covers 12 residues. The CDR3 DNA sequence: TGTGCCAGCAGCTCACTAGTCTCTGAAGCTTTCTTT. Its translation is CASSSLVSEAFF.

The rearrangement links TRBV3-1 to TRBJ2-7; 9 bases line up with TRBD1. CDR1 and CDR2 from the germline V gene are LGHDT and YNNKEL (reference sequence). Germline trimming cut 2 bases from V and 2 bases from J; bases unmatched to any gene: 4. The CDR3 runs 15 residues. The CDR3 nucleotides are TGTGCCAGCAGCCAAACCGGGACAGGGCCCTACGAGCAGTACTTC. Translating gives CASSQTGTGPYEQYF.

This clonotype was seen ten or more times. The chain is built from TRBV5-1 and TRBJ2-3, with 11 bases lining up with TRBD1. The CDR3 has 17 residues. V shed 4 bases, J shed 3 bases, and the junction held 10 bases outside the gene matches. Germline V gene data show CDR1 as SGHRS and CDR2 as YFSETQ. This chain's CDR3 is CASSTRTGGSGTDTQYF. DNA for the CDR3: TGCGCCAGCAGCACTCGGACAGGGGGCTCCGGGACAGATACGCAGTATTTT.

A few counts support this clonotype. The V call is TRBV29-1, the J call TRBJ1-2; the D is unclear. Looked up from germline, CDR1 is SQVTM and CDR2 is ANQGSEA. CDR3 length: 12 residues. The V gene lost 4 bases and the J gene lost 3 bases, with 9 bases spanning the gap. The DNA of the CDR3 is TGCAGCGTTGCAAGCGATTACTATGGCTACACCTTC. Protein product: CSVASDYYGYTF.

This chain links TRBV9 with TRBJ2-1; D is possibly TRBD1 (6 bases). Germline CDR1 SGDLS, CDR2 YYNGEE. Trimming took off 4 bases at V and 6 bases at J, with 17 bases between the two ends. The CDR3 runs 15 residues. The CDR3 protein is CASSSTGKPSNEQFF. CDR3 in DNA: TGTGCCAGCAGCTCTACAGGGAAACCGTCCAATGAGCAGTTCTTC.